This T cell receptor (beta chain) stems from a study of T-cell memory formation after mild COVID-19. This CDR3 has 15 amino acids. Germline V gene data show CDR1 as SGHTA and CDR2 as FQGNSA. With 2 bases removed from V and 4 bases from J, the gap between germline ends came to 14 bases. MiXCR, run by TCRdb on the 5' RACE reads, gives a single entry per CDR3 protein. The top ten hold under 25% of the sample, which has about 300,000 distinct CDR3 sequences, less than 20% seen once. As concerns this clonotype: Its antigen remains unknown.

Notes on the study in general: Contracting clones from day 15 to 85 had balanced CD4/CD8; later expanders favoured CD4+. CD4+ contracting clones were mainly CM and EM; CD8+ ones, EMRA.

This clonotype was obtained from a young man who had mild COVID-19 (a few samples of this study predate the infection). Cell type and time point are not known. The sample was PBMCs or a T cell subset sorted from them (not recorded which). This chain links TRBV7-2 with TRBJ2-5, with a weak D call TRBD1 (7 bases). The CDR3 reads CASSLQGGIPETQYF. The CDR3 nucleotides read TGTGCCAGCAGCTTACAGGGGGGCATTCCAGAGACCCAGTACTTC. Based on the CDR3 plus reference TRBV7-2 and TRBJ2-5, the full variable domain is GAGVSQSPSNKVTEKGKDVELRCDPISGHTALYWYRQSLGQGLEFLIYFQGNSAPDKSGLPSDRFSAERTGGSVSTLTIQRTQQEDSAVYLCASSLQGGIPETQYFGPGTRLLVL.